At least ten counts were recorded for the clone carrying this TCR beta chain. Its specificity is unknown. This record belongs to a study of CD8 T cells in ankylosing spondylitis. Overall study results and limits: In ankylosing spondylitis blood, a motif of about eight highly homologous TCR beta variants appeared characteristic.

TCRdb processed the 5' RACE reads anew with MiXCR; each CDR3 protein has one entry. The sample yields 200,000 to 250,000 distinct CDR3 sequences, about 6.7% seen once. The V gene's germline CDR1 is SGDLS and CDR2 YYNGEE. The CDR3 sequence is 18 residues long. J was trimmed by 0 bases and V by 2 bases; bases with no gene match: 8. The receptor was derived from a male donor with ankylosing spondylitis. The sequencing input was blood, either unsorted or a sorted T cell fraction (not recorded which). The chain combines TRBV9 with TRBJ2-1; 10 bases line up with TRBD2. CDR3: CASSVGVAGGGSYNEQFF. The DNA for the CDR3 is TGTGCCAGCAGCGTTGGTGTAGCGGGGGGCGGCTCCTACAATGAGCAGTTCTTC.